This passage covers 5 T cell receptor beta chains from one sample sequenced in a study of blood T cell repertoires in COVID-19. Clones were sequenced by immunoSEQ multiplex PCR, and TCRdb holds only the in-frame ones, with some missing. Among roughly 290,000 clones listed, approximately 83% were seen once. The sequenced sample consisted of PBMCs or T cells enriched from blood (not recorded which). The receptors originated from a woman aged 25 to 39 who had recovered from COVID-19.

The rearrangement uses TRBV3-1 (or the pseudogene TRBV3-2) and TRBJ2-1; tentative D call: TRBD1 (5 bases). Trimming pared 1 base from V and 6 bases from J, leaving 16 bases between. This CDR3 region has 16 residues. The germline V gene has CDR1 LGHDT and CDR2 YNNKEL (reference sequence). This CDR3 is CASSQVTGVPSNEQFF. Here the CDR3 DNA reads TGTGCCAGCAGCCAAGTTACAGGCGTTCCCTCCAATGAGCAGTTCTTC.

The CDR3 is CASSPRGIYEQYF. The DNA of the CDR3 is TGTGCCAGCAGCCCACGAGGAATCTACGAGCAGTACTTC. The chain joins TRBV7-8 to TRBJ2-7; D ambiguous. Germline assignment: CDR1 SGHVS and CDR2 FQNEAQ. The CDR3 is 13 amino acids. V shed 5 bases and J shed 3 bases, with 11 bases lying between them.

This chain links TRBV3-1 (or the pseudogene TRBV3-2) with TRBJ2-7; 8 bases are shared with TRBD2. V trimming: 3 bases; J trimming: 3 bases; junction bases outside the gene matches: 7. The germline gives CDR1 LGHDT, CDR2 YNNKEL (reference sequence). The CDR3 has 15 amino acids. CDR3 bases: TGTGCCAGCAGCCACCTTGTCGCGGGAGGCTACGAGCAGTACTTC. Residues: CASSHLVAGGYEQYF.

The chain uses TRBV5-5 and TRBJ1-5; a possible D gene is TRBD1 (5 bases). V lost 3 bases, J lost 2 bases, and 12 bases lay in between. Germline CDR1 is SGHKS and CDR2 is YYEKEE (reference sequence). The CDR3 spans 15 residues. For the CDR3, the DNA is TGTGCCAGCAGCTGGACACCGGGAGGCAATCAGCCCCAGCATTTT. Its protein product is CASSWTPGGNQPQHF.

This clone was seen a few times. The chain has TRBV4-2 and TRBJ1-2; TRBD1 agrees at 7 bases. The germline gives CDR1 LGHNA, CDR2 YNFKEQ. The ends lost 2 bases at V and 4 bases at J; junction bases unmatched: 7. The CDR3 has 15 residues. This CDR3 is CASSQFGRGPYGYTF. In nucleotides, the CDR3 is TGTGCCAGCAGCCAATTCGGTAGGGGGCCCTATGGCTACACCTTC.